Shown below are 18 T cell receptor beta chains from a single sample sequenced in a study of blood T cell repertoires in COVID-19. Generated by immunoSEQ multiplex PCR, the TCRdb table keeps only in-frame clones and is missing some. The data hold about 170,000 clones, with approximately 85% observed a single time. The sample comprised peripheral blood. The source is a man between 60 and 75 years old who had recovered from COVID-19.

The chain combines TRBV18 with TRBJ2-7; TRBD1 agrees at 10 bases. Germline CDR1 and CDR2: KGHSH and LQKENI. The CDR3 length is 16 residues. V lost 2 bases and J lost 1; bases outside the gene matches: 5. The CDR3 nucleotides read TGTGCCAGCTCACCAATGACAGGGGGCAGGTCCTACGAGCAGTACTTC. This translates into CASSPMTGGRSYEQYF.

The rearrangement uses TRBV19 and TRBJ1-3; D is perhaps TRBD1 (5 bases). V was pared by 8 bases and J by 0 bases, with 14 bases between. Germline assignment: CDR1 LNHDA and CDR2 SQIVND (reference sequence). The CDR3 totals 15 residues. CDR3 region: CASGAGPFSGNTIYF. The CDR3 bases are TGTGCCAGTGGGGCGGGGCCGTTCTCTGGAAACACCATATATTTT.

The chain is built from TRBV2 and TRBJ2-1; weak D call: TRBD2 (5 bases). This CDR3 is built from 16 residues. The germline CDR1 and CDR2 sequences are SNHLY and FYNNEI. Trimming removed 7 bases from V and 4 bases from J, with 20 bases in between. The CDR3 DNA reads TGTGCCAGCACGGCTGATAGCGTACGGAATTACAATGAGCAGTTCTTC. Its protein is CASTADSVRNYNEQFF.

A word on this clone: Other DNA sequences in the same sample also yield this CDR3. This rearrangement joins TRBV18 to TRBJ2-5, with 8 bases that match TRBD1. V shed 3 bases, J shed 4 bases, and the junction held 1 base outside the gene matches. Germline CDR1 reads KGHSH; CDR2 reads LQKENI. The CDR3 covers 13 residues. DNA of the CDR3: TGTGCCAGCTCACCGACAGGGGCAGAGACCCAGTACTTC. It codes for CASSPTGAETQYF. The whole variable domain, filled in from reference TRBV18 and TRBJ2-5, reads NAGVMQNPRHLVRRRGQEARLRCSPMKGHSHVYWYRQLPEEGLKFMVYLQKENIIDESGMPKERFSAEFPKEGPSILRIQQVVRGDSAAYFCASSPTGAETQYFGPGTRLLVL.

The chain combines TRBV14 with TRBJ1-1; D unresolved. This CDR3 region has 14 residues. The ends were cut back, 5 bases at V and 1 base at J, with 11 bases in the middle. Germline CDR1 SGHDN, CDR2 FVKESK. Here the CDR3 reads CASSRGMRNTEAFF. CDR3 nucleotides: TGTGCCAGCAGCAGAGGGATGCGGAACACTGAAGCTTTCTTT.

The rearrangement links TRBV7-9 to TRBJ2-7; D possibly corresponds to TRBD1 (6 bases). The CDR3 spans 12 residues. Germline V CDR1 and CDR2: SEHNR, FQNEAQ (reference sequence). The V end lost 5 bases, the J end lost 9 bases, and 14 bases lay between the germline ends. CDR3 protein: CASSLTGTRQYF. The CDR3 nucleotides are TGTGCCAGCAGCCTTACAGGGACGAGGCAGTACTTC.

This rearrangement joins TRBV7-8 to TRBJ2-3; 7 bases align to TRBD1. The length of the CDR3 is 16 residues. The junction had 9 bases not matched to a gene; V was cut back by 1 base and J by 5 bases. Germline V gene sequence: CDR1 SGHVS, CDR2 FQNEAQ. CDR3: CASSLEGTAHRDTQYF. The CDR3, as DNA: TGTGCCAGCAGCTTAGAAGGGACAGCGCATCGAGATACGCAGTATTTT.

About this clone: At the DNA level, this CDR3 is encoded by other sequences in the same sample as well. This sequence joins TRBV5-1 and TRBJ1-1; 8 bases are a match to TRBD1. The trim removed 0 bases at V and 4 bases at J, leaving 5 bases unmatched. The CDR3 has 15 amino acids. The germline V gene encodes CDR1 SGHRS and CDR2 YFSETQ. CDR3 sequence (DNA): TGCGCCAGCAGCTTGGGACAGGGGACCGGCACTGAAGCTTTCTTT. It is translated as CASSLGQGTGTEAFF.

The chain carries TRBV6-5 and TRBJ1-2; 7 nucleotides match TRBD1. The trim removed 2 bases at V and 7 bases at J, leaving 7 bases unmatched. The length of the CDR3 is 14 residues. CDR1 is MNHEY, CDR2 SVGAGI, per germline. CDR3 in DNA: TGTGCCAGCAGTTACAGAGGACAGGCGGGTGGCTACACCTTC. Translating gives CASSYRGQAGGYTF.

The chain recombines TRBV6-2 or TRBV6-3 with TRBJ2-1, with TRBD1 identical over 7 bases. The germline CDR1 and CDR2 sequences are MNHEY and SVGEGT. Trimming at V came to 5 bases and at J to 10 bases, leaving 17 bases not matched to a gene. There are 16 residues in the CDR3. The CDR3 region has the DNA TGTGCCAGCAGTCGAATCCGGGACAGTGGTCTTCGGGAGCAGTTCTTC. This translates into CASSRIRDSGLREQFF.

The CDR3 sequence: CASRPTGSETQYF. Here the CDR3 DNA reads TGTGCCAGCAGACCCACAGGTTCAGAGACCCAGTACTTC. The V call is TRBV7-3, the J call TRBJ2-5; maybe TRBD1 (5 bases). V lost 6 bases and J lost 4, with 12 bases in between. The V gene's germline CDR1 is SGHTA and CDR2 FQGTGA. CDR3 length: 13 residues.

The gene calls are TRBV6-5 and TRBJ1-6; tentatively, D is TRBD1 (5 bases). The germline V gene has CDR1 MNHEY and CDR2 SVGAGI. The CDR3 spans 15 residues. Trimming stripped 7 bases from V and 8 bases from J, with 18 bases between. This chain's CDR3 is CASNLWGGEHSPLHF. In DNA form, the CDR3 reads TGTGCCAGCAACCTATGGGGGGGGGAGCATTCACCCCTCCACTTT.

V gene TRBV9 combines with J gene TRBJ2-5; 9 positions agree with TRBD2. CDR1 is SGDLS, CDR2 YYNGEE, per germline. V lost 0 bases and J lost 5; bases outside the gene matches: 8. The CDR3 spans 16 residues. This chain's CDR3 is CASSVGGSGRGETQYF. The CDR3 DNA is TGTGCCAGCAGCGTAGGGGGTAGCGGGAGAGGGGAGACCCAGTACTTC.

CDR3 DNA sequence: TGTGCCAGCAGCCAAGCGGGGGGGGGCTCCTACGAGCAGTACTTC. Translated, it gives CASSQAGGGSYEQYF. J is TRBJ2-7 and V is TRBV7-2, with 10 nucleotides matching TRBD2. The CDR3 is made up of 15 amino acids. CDR1 is SGHTA and CDR2 is FQGNSA in the germline V gene. V shed 5 bases, J shed 0 bases, and the junction held 4 bases outside the gene matches.

A single count supports this clone. The V call is TRBV19, the J call TRBJ1-6; TRBD1 might be the D (5 bases). V was shortened by 3 bases and J by 8 bases, with 14 bases between the two germline ends. The CDR3 runs to 15 residues. Germline V gene data show CDR1 as LNHDA and CDR2 as SQIVND (reference sequence). CDR3 nucleotides: TGTGCCAGTAGTATGTCTTTGCAGGGTGATTCACCCCTCCACTTT. It specifies CASSMSLQGDSPLHF.

The chain has TRBV21-1 and TRBJ1-4; the table's D call of TRBD1 was not tested on the DNA. TRBV21-1 is annotated as a pseudogene. CDR3 length equals 16 residues. CDR3 DNA: TGTGCCAGCAGCAACGCACCGGGACAGGGGGATGAAAAACTGTTTTTT. Protein product: CASSNAPGQGDEKLFF.

This clone was seen more than once but under ten times. The rearrangement joins TRBV5-4 to TRBJ2-2; a possible D gene is TRBD2 (5 bases). CDR1 is SGHNT, CDR2 YYREEE, per germline (reference sequence). The length of the CDR3 is 16 residues. V was pared by 3 bases and J by 5 bases, with 17 bases between. This chain's CDR3 is CASSWSPPGVTGELFF. Written as DNA, the CDR3 is TGTGCCAGCAGCTGGTCCCCCCCCGGGGTAACCGGGGAGCTGTTTTTT.

The rearrangement links TRBV5-6 to TRBJ1-1; D gene ambiguous. V lost 4 bases, J lost 3 bases, and 10 bases lay in between. This CDR3 is built from 13 residues. Germline CDR1 SGHDT, CDR2 YYEEEE. This CDR3 reads CASSPRLHTEAFF. CDR3 bases: TGTGCCAGCAGCCCAAGACTGCACACTGAAGCTTTCTTT.